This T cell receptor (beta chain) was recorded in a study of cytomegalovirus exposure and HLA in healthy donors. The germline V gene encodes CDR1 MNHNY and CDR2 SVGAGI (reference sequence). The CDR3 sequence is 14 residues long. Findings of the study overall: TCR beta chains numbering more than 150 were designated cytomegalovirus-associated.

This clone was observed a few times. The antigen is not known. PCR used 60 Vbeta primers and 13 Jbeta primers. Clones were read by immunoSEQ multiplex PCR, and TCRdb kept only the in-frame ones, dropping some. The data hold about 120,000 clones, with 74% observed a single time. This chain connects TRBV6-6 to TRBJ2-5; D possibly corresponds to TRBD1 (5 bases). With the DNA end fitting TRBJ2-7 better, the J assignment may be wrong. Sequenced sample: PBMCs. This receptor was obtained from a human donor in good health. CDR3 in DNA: TGTGCCAGCAGTTACGACAGAACAATGTACGAGCAGTACTTC. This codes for CASSYDRTMYEQYF.